This T cell receptor beta chain stems from a study of blood T cell repertoires in COVID-19. Assay: immunoSEQ multiplex PCR; the TCRdb copy retains only in-frame clones and omits some. The sample holds approximately 270,000 clones, 75% to 90% seen once. Trimming took 0 bases from V and 3 from J; bases not matched to a gene: 7. The CDR3 runs 16 residues. Per germline, CDR1 MNHEY and CDR2 SVGAGI. The receptor comes from a woman aged 30 to 39 with acute COVID-19. The sequencing sample was made of PBMCs or T cells enriched from blood (not recorded which). The V call is TRBV6-5, the J call TRBJ1-1, with 7 nucleotides matching TRBD1. In DNA, the CDR3 is TGTGCCAGCAGTTACTCAGGGGGCGGTGCGGACACTGAAGCTTTCTTT. This translates into CASSYSGGGADTEAFF.